These 18 T cell receptor beta chains originate from one sample sequenced in a study of T cell changes during pregnancy in multiple sclerosis. The method was immunoSEQ multiplex PCR; TCRdb's version includes in-frame clones alone and lacks a portion of them. The sample includes 35,000 to 45,000 clones, roughly nine tenths seen only once; the top ten take 0.75% to 1%. Sample: CD4+ T cells from peripheral blood mononuclear cells, taken after pregnancy. These receptors came from a female donor with multiple sclerosis, enrolled in a pregnancy study.

This clone came up once. This chain links TRBV2 with TRBJ2-7; D is possibly TRBD1 (6 bases). With 7 bases removed from V and 3 bases from J, the gap between germline ends came to 19 bases. Germline-derived CDR1 and CDR2 are SNHLY and FYNNEI. CDR3 length equals 15 residues. CDR3 nucleotides: TGTGCCAGCAAGACCCAAAGAGGGGGAATCTACGAGCAGTACTTC. Translating it yields CASKTQRGGIYEQYF. Combining the CDR3 with reference TRBV2 and TRBJ2-7 gives the whole variable domain EPEVTQTPSHQVTQMGQEVILRCVPISNHLYFYWYRQILGQKVEFLVSFYNNEISEKSEIFDDQFSVERPDGSNFTLKIRSTKLEDSAMYFCASKTQRGGIYEQYFGPGTRLTVT.

This clone showed up just a few times. V and J are TRBV4-1 and TRBJ2-1; 11 bases fit TRBD2. This CDR3 is built from 16 residues. J was trimmed by 8 bases and V by 0 bases; bases with no gene match: 6. The V gene's germline CDR1 is MGHRA and CDR2 YSYEKL. The CDR3 protein is CASSQEPGTSGDEQFF. The DNA for the CDR3 is TGCGCCAGCAGCCAAGAGCCCGGGACTAGCGGCGATGAGCAGTTCTTC.

The chain employs TRBV7-8 and TRBJ1-4, with 7 bases matching TRBD1. The germline V gene encodes CDR1 SGHVS and CDR2 FQNEAQ. The CDR3 is made up of 14 amino acids. With V trimmed by 5 bases and J by 6 bases, 6 bases remained unmatched. Written as DNA, the CDR3 is TGTGCCAGCAGCCCGAGGGGGCTTGATGAAAAACTGTTTTTT. It specifies CASSPRGLDEKLFF.

V and J are TRBV5-1 and TRBJ2-1; 15 bases are a match to TRBD2. V was pared by 1 base and J by 15 bases, with 5 bases of the junction left unmatched. This CDR3 region has 14 residues. From germline, CDR1 is SGHRS and CDR2 YFSETQ. Written as DNA, the CDR3 is TGCGCCAGCAGCTTGTGGACTAGCGGGGGGGCTTGGTTCTTC. This codes for CASSLWTSGGAWFF.

The chain combines TRBV11-2 with TRBJ2-2; tentative D call: TRBD1 (5 bases). The CDR3 covers 16 residues. Germline V gene data show CDR1 as SGHAT and CDR2 as FQNNGV. The V end was cut by 6 bases, the J end by 3 bases, with 17 bases between. DNA of the CDR3: TGTGCCAGCAGTTGGGGTGTAGGGGTGGACACCGGGGAGCTGTTTTTT. Amino acids: CASSWGVGVDTGELFF.

The chain carries TRBV4-3 and TRBJ1-4; 8 positions match TRBD1. Germline-derived CDR1 and CDR2 are LGHNA and YSLEER. V dropped 5 bases and J dropped 12; count of bases not matched to a gene: 14. CDR3 length equals 15 residues. In DNA form, the CDR3 reads TGCGCCAGCAGCTTTCGGACAGGGCGCACTAAGGAACTGTTTTTT. Its protein is CASSFRTGRTKELFF.

The chain links TRBV11-3 to TRBJ2-1, with 16 bases fitting TRBD2. This CDR3 spans 18 amino acids. Germline CDR1 reads SGHNT; CDR2 reads YENEEA. Trimming took 5 bases from V and 0 from J; bases not matched to a gene: 4. The CDR3 spells CASSPGTSGGVSYNEQFF. CDR3 bases: TGTGCCAGCAGCCCTGGGACTAGCGGGGGGGTCTCCTACAATGAGCAGTTCTTC. Supplemented by reference TRBV11-3 and TRBJ2-1, the full variable domain reads EAGVVQSPRYKIIEKKQPVAFWCNPISGHNTLYWYLQNLGQGPELLIRYENEEAVDDSQLPKDRFSAERLKGVDSTLKIQPAELGDSAVYLCASSPGTSGGVSYNEQFFGPGTRLTVL.

This chain joins TRBV7-8 and TRBJ1-4, with D unclear. The CDR3 is 15 residues long. The germline CDR1 and CDR2 sequences are SGHVS and FQNEAQ. Between the trimmed V and J ends, which lost 5 bases and 10 bases, there was a span of 20 bases. CDR3 nucleotides: TGTGCCAGCAGCCCCAACGTCGGGTTAGAAGCAAAACTGTTTTTT. The encoded protein is CASSPNVGLEAKLFF. The full variable domain, in which reference TRBV7-8 and TRBJ1-4 provide the parts outside the CDR3, is GAGVSQSPRYKVAKRGQDVALRCDPISGHVSLFWYQQALGQGPEFLTYFQNEAQLDKSGLPSDRFFAERPEGSVSTLKIQRTQQEDSAVYLCASSPNVGLEAKLFFGSGTQLSVL.

The chain uses TRBV6-1 and TRBJ1-5; TRBD1 aligns across 12 bases. V gave up 6 bases and J gave up 3 bases; unmatched junction bases: 3. CDR3 length: 15 amino acids. Germline lookup yields CDR1 MNHNS and CDR2 SASEGT. The CDR3 loop is CASRGTGGLNQPQHF. The CDR3 DNA is TGTGCCAGCAGAGGGACAGGGGGCCTCAATCAGCCCCAGCATTTT.

This rearrangement joins TRBV10-3 to TRBJ1-2; D remains unclear. Germline V gene sequence: CDR1 ENHRY, CDR2 SYGVKD. CDR3 size: 17 residues. Deletions cut 0 bases from V and 4 bases from J, with 18 bases between. The CDR3 sequence is CAISESTQPVRGYGYTF. CDR3 nucleotides: TGTGCCATCAGTGAGTCGACACAACCTGTACGGGGCTATGGCTACACCTTC.

The rearrangement uses TRBV6-1 and TRBJ2-1; 8 nucleotides line up with TRBD1. The germline CDR1 and CDR2 sequences are MNHNS and SASEGT. CDR3 length: 17 residues. V was clipped by 4 bases and J by 7 bases; unmatched bases: 15. CDR3 DNA: TGTGCCAGCAGTGCTCTACTCGGACAGGGTATTAGGAATGAGCAGTTCTTC. This encodes CASSALLGQGIRNEQFF.

The chain is built from TRBV5-4 and TRBJ2-3; 7 positions match TRBD2. Germline assignment: CDR1 SGHNT and CDR2 YYREEE (reference sequence). This CDR3 is built from 16 residues. V was pared by 0 bases and J by 4 bases, with 8 bases of the junction left unmatched. For the CDR3, the DNA is TGTGCCAGCAGCTTGGGTGGGGGGGTTCGGGCAGATACGCAGTATTTT. Translating gives CASSLGGGVRADTQYF.

This chain links TRBV5-8 with TRBJ2-5; TRBD2 might be the D (6 bases). CDR1 and CDR2 (germline): SGHTS, YDEGEE. Trimming shortened V by 3 bases and J by 10 bases, and 13 bases separated the two germline ends. CDR3 length: 12 amino acids. The CDR3 here is CASSWGLAGQYF. CDR3 bases: TGTGCCAGCAGCTGGGGACTCGCTGGCCAGTACTTC. Combining the CDR3 with reference TRBV5-8 and TRBJ2-5 gives the whole variable domain EAGVTQSPTHLIKTRGQQATLRCSPISGHTSVYWYQQALGLGLQFLLWYDEGEERNRGNFPPRFSGRQFPNYSSELNVNALELEDSALYLCASSWGLAGQYFGPGTRLLVL.

The gene calls are TRBV18 and TRBJ2-7; 7 nucleotides agree with TRBD1. The junction had 4 bases not matched to a gene; V was cut back by 3 bases and J by 2 bases. This CDR3 has 14 residues. Germline CDR1 reads KGHSH; CDR2 reads LQKENI. The CDR3 DNA sequence: TGTGCCAGCTCACCCTCGGGACAGCCCTACGAGCAGTACTTC. It translates to CASSPSGQPYEQYF. Supplemented by reference TRBV18 and TRBJ2-7, the full variable domain reads NAGVMQNPRHLVRRRGQEARLRCSPMKGHSHVYWYRQLPEEGLKFMVYLQKENIIDESGMPKERFSAEFPKEGPSILRIQQVVRGDSAAYFCASSPSGQPYEQYFGPGTRLTVT.

The V gene is TRBV7-2, the J gene TRBJ2-7; TRBD1 is a possible D gene (6 bases). Between the trimmed V and J ends, which lost 5 bases and 0 bases, there was a span of 11 bases. Germline V gene lookup returns CDR1 SGHTA and CDR2 FQGNSA. The CDR3 has 14 amino acids. This CDR3 is CASSADRISYEQYF. The CDR3 DNA reads as TGTGCCAGCAGCGCGGACAGAATCTCCTACGAGCAGTACTTC. Combining the CDR3 with reference TRBV7-2 and TRBJ2-7 gives the whole variable domain GAGVSQSPSNKVTEKGKDVELRCDPISGHTALYWYRQSLGQGLEFLIYFQGNSAPDKSGLPSDRFSAERTGGSVSTLTIQRTQQEDSAVYLCASSADRISYEQYFGPGTRLTVT.

This chain links TRBV28 with TRBJ1-4, with TRBD1 as a possible D gene (6 bases). The length of the CDR3 is 15 residues. Trimming removed 7 bases at V and 4 bases at J, with 16 bases between. Germline CDR1 MDHEN, CDR2 SYDVKM. The CDR3 DNA is TGTGCCAGCACCCTTCCCGGACAGATTAATGAAAAACTGTTTTTT. It specifies CASTLPGQINEKLFF.

The table lists this clone with a count of one. V is TRBV5-1 and J is TRBJ2-1; D call uncertain. The CDR3 runs to 14 residues. The V end lost 1 base, the J end lost 7 bases, and 12 bases lay between the germline ends. Germline V CDR1 and CDR2: SGHRS, YFSETQ. The CDR3 loop is CASSLRVSANEQFF. CDR3 nucleotide sequence: TGCGCCAGCAGCTTGAGAGTCTCCGCGAATGAGCAGTTCTTC. Looking up the rest from reference TRBV5-1 and TRBJ2-1 gives the full variable domain: KAGVTQTPRYLIKTRGQQVTLSCSPISGHRSVSWYQQTPGQGLQFLFEYFSETQRNKGNFPGRFSGRQFSNSRSEMNVSTLELGDSALYLCASSLRVSANEQFFGPGTRLTVL.

This clone was detected a few times. This chain links TRBV29-1 with TRBJ2-2; weak D call: TRBD1 (5 bases). V gave up 7 bases and J gave up 0 bases, with 15 bases separating them. Germline V CDR1 and CDR2: SQVTM, ANQGSEA. The CDR3 runs to 15 residues. DNA for the CDR3: TGCAGCGCTAGACCGTTAGGGGCGAACACCGGGGAGCTGTTTTTT. The encoded protein is CSARPLGANTGELFF.